This is a list of T cell receptor beta chains from one sample in a study of response to subunit inactivated influenza vaccine. In TCRdb, the RT-PCR reads were re-called with MiXCR into one record per CDR3 protein. The sample records fewer than 400,000 distinct CDR3 sequences, less than 25% being singletons. The specimen was PBMCs from blood, collected about 20 months after vaccination. These receptor sequences come from a man aged 45 to 75 who received an inactivated influenza vaccine. CDR3s include the opening cysteine and the closing phenylalanine or tryptophan. D genes are given only for firm matches. Only part of the rows carry a size: once, few, many, or a class if the clone is expanded.

clone size	V gene	D gene	J gene	CDR3 protein	CDR3 DNA
NA	TRBV5-1	NA	TRBJ1-1	CASSLEGQRVDGTEAFF	TGCGCCAGCAGCCTGGAAGGACAGCGGGTCGACGGCACTGAAGCTTTCTTT
NA	TRBV6-1	NA	TRBJ1-6	CASSSHMSSGTVYSPLHF	TGTGCCAGCAGTAGCCATATGTCCTCCGGGACGGTTTATTCACCCCTCCACTTT
many	TRBV25-1	NA	TRBJ1-5	CASSDAGNQPQHF	TGTGCCAGCAGTGACGCGGGGAATCAGCCCCAGCATTTT
NA	TRBV6-6	NA	TRBJ2-2	CATGTRTGELFF	TGTGCCACCGGGACCCGCACCGGGGAGCTGTTTTTT
once	TRBV10-3	NA	TRBJ2-3	CAISEFGATDTQYF	TGTGCCATCAGTGAATTCGGGGCCACAGATACGCAGTATTTT
NA	TRBV27	NA	TRBJ1-2	CASSPSPPRSQGGYTF	TGTGCCAGCTCCCCGAGCCCCCCCAGAAGCCAGGGGGGCTACACCTTC
few	TRBV4-3	TRBD1	TRBJ2-1	CASSQEGDRYNEQFF	TGCGCCAGCAGCCAAGAGGGGGACAGGTACAATGAGCAGTTCTTC
few	TRBV6-2/TRBV6-3	TRBD1	TRBJ1-1	CASSSRDSENTEAFF	TGTGCCAGCAGTTCACGGGACAGCGAGAACACTGAAGCTTTCTTT
NA	TRBV29-1	NA	TRBJ1-4	CSVGFTTNEKLFF	TGCAGCGTCGGATTTACAACTAATGAAAAACTGTTTTTT
NA	TRBV4-1	NA	TRBJ2-3	CASSQDVPYTQYF	TGCGCCAGCAGCCAAGATGTCCCGTATACGCAGTATTTT
NA	TRBV5-6	NA	TRBJ1-2	CASSARTPDGYTF	TGTGCCAGCAGCGCCCGGACACCCGATGGCTACACCTTC
NA	TRBV23-1	NA	TRBJ2-7	CASSQYPQRSYEQYF	TGCGCCAGCAGTCAATACCCCCAGCGCTCCTACGAGCAGTACTTC
NA	TRBV15	NA	TRBJ1-5	CATSRGNRFTYSNQPQHF	TGTGCCACCAGCAGAGGGAACCGATTTACCTATAGCAATCAGCCCCAGCATTTT
few	TRBV2	TRBD1	TRBJ1-1	CASRTGAGEAFF	TGTGCCAGCAGAACAGGGGCGGGAGAAGCTTTCTTT
NA	TRBV6-6	NA	TRBJ2-3	CASRRGDTQYF	TGTGCCAGCAGACGAGGGGATACGCAGTATTTT
NA	TRBV10-3	TRBD1	TRBJ1-6	CAISPGQGESPLHF	TGTGCCATCAGCCCGGGACAGGGAGAATCACCCCTCCACTTT
many	TRBV7-2	TRBD1	TRBJ1-6	CASSEGQPNSPLHF	TGTGCCAGCAGCGAGGGACAGCCGAATTCACCCCTCCACTTT
NA	TRBV7-2	NA	TRBJ2-1	CASSPGGLSYNEQFF	TGTGCCAGCAGCCCCGGCGGCCTATCCTACAATGAGCAGTTCTTC
NA	TRBV3-1	NA	TRBJ2-1	CASSHYTSLVQSEQFF	TGTGCCAGCAGCCATTACACTAGCTTAGTACAGAGTGAGCAGTTCTTC
NA	TRBV20-1	NA	TRBJ2-3	CSARPSTDTQYF	TGCAGTGCTCGCCCTAGCACAGATACGCAGTATTTT
NA	TRBV12-3/TRBV12-4	NA	TRBJ1-1	CVSSITGSVNTEAFF	TGTGTCAGCAGTATCACAGGGAGCGTGAACACTGAAGCTTTCTTT
few	TRBV6-1	TRBD1	TRBJ1-1	CASSETGALNTEAFF	TGTGCCAGCAGTGAAACAGGGGCCCTTAACACTGAAGCTTTCTTT
few	TRBV11-2	NA	TRBJ2-7	CASSLEGRVYEQYF	TGTGCCAGCAGCTTAGAGGGCAGGGTCTACGAGCAGTACTTC
NA	TRBV7-2	TRBD2	TRBJ2-2	CASSLGGNRRTGELFF	TGTGCCAGCAGCTTGGGGGGGAATAGGCGCACCGGGGAGCTGTTTTTT
NA	TRBV20-1	TRBD1	TRBJ2-7	CSADAGTASFYEQYF	TGCAGTGCTGACGCCGGGACAGCCTCCTTCTACGAGCAGTACTTC
few	TRBV11-1	TRBD1	TRBJ1-1	CASRRGQPNTEAFF	TGTGCCAGCAGGAGGGGACAGCCGAACACTGAAGCTTTCTTT
few	TRBV6-2/TRBV6-3	NA	TRBJ1-5	CASRKGGQPQHF	TGTGCCAGCAGGAAGGGAGGGCAGCCCCAGCATTTT
many	TRBV13	NA	TRBJ1-4	CASSSRGIGEKLFF	TGTGCCAGCAGCTCCAGGGGAATAGGGGAAAAACTGTTTTTT
few	TRBV20-1	NA	TRBJ1-1	CSAGRWGNAFF	TGCAGTGCTGGGCGGTGGGGGAACGCTTTCTTT
few	TRBV28	TRBD1	TRBJ1-2	CASSLRGRQLVNYGYTF	TGTGCCAGCAGTTTAAGGGGGCGTCAGTTAGTAAACTATGGCTACACCTTC
NA	TRBV20-1	TRBD1	TRBJ1-5	CSASRQGGQPQHF	TGCAGTGCTAGCCGACAGGGCGGTCAGCCCCAGCATTTT
few	TRBV10-3	NA	TRBJ2-2	CAISSDRGELFF	TGTGCCATCTCCTCGGACCGCGGGGAGCTGTTTTTT
few	TRBV10-3	TRBD2	TRBJ2-5	CAISESELARETQYF	TGTGCCATCAGTGAGTCCGAACTAGCGAGGGAGACCCAGTACTTC
medium-sized	TRBV20-1	NA	TRBJ1-1	CSAVPMRTEAFF	TGCAGTGCAGTGCCGATGCGCACTGAAGCTTTCTTT
many	TRBV6-6	NA	TRBJ1-1	CASRLGNEAFF	TGTGCCAGCAGGTTAGGAAATGAAGCTTTCTTT
few	TRBV15	NA	TRBJ2-3	CATSPHYGNTDTQYF	TGTGCCACCAGCCCTCACTATGGTAACACAGATACGCAGTATTTT
NA	TRBV9	TRBD2	TRBJ2-1	CASSVGGSLYNEQFF	TGTGCCAGCAGCGTAGGCGGGAGCCTCTACAATGAGCAGTTCTTC
many	TRBV5-5	TRBD2	TRBJ2-1	CASSSGLAGGWGEQFF	TGTGCCAGCAGCTCTGGACTAGCGGGAGGGTGGGGTGAGCAGTTCTTC
NA	TRBV7-9	NA	TRBJ1-4	CASSLVQVNEKLFF	TGTGCCAGCAGCTTAGTCCAGGTTAATGAAAAACTGTTTTTT
NA	TRBV18	TRBD1	TRBJ2-6	CASSPLGQGRRRSGANVLTF	TGTGCCAGCTCACCACTCGGACAGGGACGTCGGAGGTCTGGGGCCAACGTCCTGACTTTC
NA	TRBV2	NA	TRBJ1-1	CAIGEGLGTEAFF	TGTGCCATCGGGGAGGGGCTAGGGACTGAAGCTTTCTTT
many	TRBV7-2	TRBD2	TRBJ2-7	CASSWRGAGGRNEQYF	TGTGCCAGCAGCTGGAGGGGAGCGGGAGGTAGGAACGAGCAGTACTTC